These T cell receptor beta chains were read from a single sample in a study of cytomegalovirus exposure and HLA in healthy donors. Measured with immunoSEQ multiplex PCR; TCRdb has only the in-frame clones, and not every one. Altogether about 200,000 clones are present, over 65% being singletons, with the ten largest covering 2.5% to 3.5%. The sample consisted of PBMCs. The receptors were gathered from a woman younger than 45 in good health and CMV-seronegative. Both conserved end residues are part of each CDR3. The order of the fields is CDR3 DNA, CDR3 protein, D gene, CDR3 length, V gene, clone size, J gene. The D gene is left open where the match is weak. Clone size, where shown, is once, few, many, or a class for clones that have expanded.

cdr3_nt: TGTGCCAGCAGCTTACAGGAGGGGGCCGGTGAGACCCAGTACTTC
cdr3_aa: CASSLQEGAGETQYF
d_call: -
cdr3_length: 15
v_call: TRBV7-2
clone_size: -
j_call: TRBJ2-5

cdr3_nt: TGTGCCCTTGGCGGGGGGGGCCCAGGGAGCACAGATACGCAGTATTTT
cdr3_aa: CALGGGGPGSTDTQYF
d_call: TRBD2
cdr3_length: 16
v_call: TRBV2
clone_size: -
j_call: TRBJ2-3

cdr3_nt: TGTGCCAGCAGCCTCCGAGGGGGACGGACCGGGGAGCTGTTTTTT
cdr3_aa: CASSLRGGRTGELFF
d_call: -
cdr3_length: 15
v_call: TRBV7-9
clone_size: -
j_call: TRBJ2-2

cdr3_nt: TGCGCCAGCAGCCAGAGGACTAGCGGGAGTGGGGCGTCCTACGAGCAGTACTTC
cdr3_aa: CASSQRTSGSGASYEQYF
d_call: TRBD2
cdr3_length: 18
v_call: TRBV4-1
clone_size: -
j_call: TRBJ2-7

cdr3_nt: TGTGCCTGGACCGGACAGATCCAAGAGACCCAGTACTTC
cdr3_aa: CAWTGQIQETQYF
d_call: -
cdr3_length: 13
v_call: TRBV30
clone_size: -
j_call: TRBJ2-5

cdr3_nt: TGCGCCAGCAGCCAAGATCGGGACAGAAGGCTGCCCCAGCATTTT
cdr3_aa: CASSQDRDRRLPQHF
d_call: TRBD1
cdr3_length: 15
v_call: TRBV4-1
clone_size: -
j_call: TRBJ1-5

cdr3_nt: TGTGCCAGCAGTTTAATGCTCGCAGTACCCAATGAAAAACTGTTTTTT
cdr3_aa: CASSLMLAVPNEKLFF
d_call: -
cdr3_length: 16
v_call: TRBV28
clone_size: -
j_call: TRBJ1-4

cdr3_nt: TGCGCCAGCAGTCAATCCGGGGCGGGGGGCATAGATAATTCACCCCTCCACTTT
cdr3_aa: CASSQSGAGGIDNSPLHF
d_call: -
cdr3_length: 18
v_call: TRBV23-1
clone_size: few
j_call: TRBJ1-6

cdr3_nt: TGTGCCTGGAGGAGCTCCGGGACAGGGCGGTCCGGCTACACCTTC
cdr3_aa: CAWRSSGTGRSGYTF
d_call: TRBD1
cdr3_length: 15
v_call: TRBV30
clone_size: -
j_call: TRBJ1-2

cdr3_nt: TGTGCCACCACCACCGGACAGTGGGGCGAGCAGTACTTC
cdr3_aa: CATTTGQWGEQYF
d_call: -
cdr3_length: 13
v_call: TRBV15
clone_size: -
j_call: TRBJ2-7

cdr3_nt: TGTGCCAGCAGAGCTGGGACAGCGGTTGGGTACACTGAAGCTTTCTTT
cdr3_aa: CASRAGTAVGYTEAFF
d_call: TRBD1
cdr3_length: 16
v_call: TRBV5-4
clone_size: -
j_call: TRBJ1-1

cdr3_nt: TGTGCCAGCAGCTTGACGGGAGGGCCTTATGAGCAGTTCTTC
cdr3_aa: CASSLTGGPYEQFF
d_call: TRBD2
cdr3_length: 14
v_call: TRBV7-8
clone_size: -
j_call: TRBJ2-1

cdr3_nt: TGTGCCAGCAGTTACGGGGCCTCAGATACGCAGTATTTT
cdr3_aa: CASSYGASDTQYF
d_call: -
cdr3_length: 13
v_call: TRBV6-5
clone_size: -
j_call: TRBJ2-3

cdr3_nt: TGTGCCAGCACCTCCAGGGGGAACAATGAGCAGTTCTTC
cdr3_aa: CASTSRGNNEQFF
d_call: -
cdr3_length: 13
v_call: TRBV21-1
clone_size: -
j_call: TRBJ2-1

cdr3_nt: TGTGCCAGTAGTTCTTTCAGGGGTGGGAACACTGAAGCTTTCTTT
cdr3_aa: CASSSFRGGNTEAFF
d_call: -
cdr3_length: 15
v_call: TRBV19
clone_size: -
j_call: TRBJ1-1

cdr3_nt: TGTGCCAGCAGCTTGTATGCCAGGAACAATCAGCCCCAGCATTTT
cdr3_aa: CASSLYARNNQPQHF
d_call: -
cdr3_length: 15
v_call: TRBV5-6
clone_size: few
j_call: TRBJ1-5

cdr3_nt: TGTGCCAGCAGTTCGCGGTCTGGGGCCAACGTCCTGACTTTC
cdr3_aa: CASSSRSGANVLTF
d_call: -
cdr3_length: 14
v_call: TRBV5-4
clone_size: -
j_call: TRBJ2-6

cdr3_nt: TGTGCCAGCAGTCCGATTCTAGGTGGCTATGGCTACACCTTC
cdr3_aa: CASSPILGGYGYTF
d_call: -
cdr3_length: 14
v_call: TRBV2
clone_size: once
j_call: TRBJ1-2

cdr3_nt: TGTGCCAGCAGCTCGTCCTACGAGCAGTACTTC
cdr3_aa: CASSSSYEQYF
d_call: -
cdr3_length: 11
v_call: TRBV13
clone_size: -
j_call: TRBJ2-7

cdr3_nt: TGTGCCTGGAGTCGGACGGGGGGCGGTCAGCCCCAGCATTTT
cdr3_aa: CAWSRTGGGQPQHF
d_call: -
cdr3_length: 14
v_call: TRBV30
clone_size: -
j_call: TRBJ1-5

cdr3_nt: TGCAGTGCTAGCGGTGAATTATGGCAGTTCTTC
cdr3_aa: CSASGELWQFF
d_call: -
cdr3_length: 11
v_call: TRBV20-1
clone_size: -
j_call: TRBJ2-1

cdr3_nt: TGTGCCAGCAGTCCGGACAGACCCCAAGAGACCCAGTACTTC
cdr3_aa: CASSPDRPQETQYF
d_call: -
cdr3_length: 14
v_call: TRBV6-5
clone_size: -
j_call: TRBJ2-5

cdr3_nt: TGTGCCAGCAGACAGATAGGGGGCACTGAAGCTTTCTTT
cdr3_aa: CASRQIGGTEAFF
d_call: -
cdr3_length: 13
v_call: TRBV6-5
clone_size: -
j_call: TRBJ1-1

cdr3_nt: TGTGCCAGAATGGCGGGGGCTCAAGAGACCCAGTACTTC
cdr3_aa: CARMAGAQETQYF
d_call: -
cdr3_length: 13
v_call: TRBV7-3
clone_size: -
j_call: TRBJ2-5

cdr3_nt: TGTGCCAGCTCAAGGCCCCCAGGAACTCTCCTCTCCTACGAGCAGTACTTC
cdr3_aa: CASSRPPGTLLSYEQYF
d_call: -
cdr3_length: 17
v_call: TRBV18
clone_size: -
j_call: TRBJ2-7

cdr3_nt: TGTGCCAGCCGGACTAGCGGAGCACAAGAGACCCAGTACTTC
cdr3_aa: CASRTSGAQETQYF
d_call: TRBD2
cdr3_length: 14
v_call: TRBV28
clone_size: -
j_call: TRBJ2-5

cdr3_nt: TGTGCCACCAGCAGAGGGGGAGCAACCTCCTACGAGCAGTACTTC
cdr3_aa: CATSRGGATSYEQYF
d_call: -
cdr3_length: 15
v_call: TRBV15
clone_size: -
j_call: TRBJ2-7

cdr3_nt: TGTGCCAGCAGCTCCGAGACAAGAAGCACAGATACGCAGTATTTT
cdr3_aa: CASSSETRSTDTQYF
d_call: -
cdr3_length: 15
v_call: TRBV5-6
clone_size: -
j_call: TRBJ2-3

cdr3_nt: TGCGCCAGCAGTTCGACAGGGGGGCCCACTGAAGCTTTCTTT
cdr3_aa: CASSSTGGPTEAFF
d_call: TRBD1
cdr3_length: 14
v_call: TRBV5-1
clone_size: -
j_call: TRBJ1-1

cdr3_nt: TGCGCCAGCAGCCAAGAGGGGGGTTGGGGTGAGCAGTTCTTC
cdr3_aa: CASSQEGGWGEQFF
d_call: -
cdr3_length: 14
v_call: TRBV4-1
clone_size: -
j_call: TRBJ2-1

cdr3_nt: TGTGCCAGCAGCTTCGGACTTGGGAGGTACAATGAGCAGTTCTTC
cdr3_aa: CASSFGLGRYNEQFF
d_call: -
cdr3_length: 15
v_call: TRBV6-5
clone_size: -
j_call: TRBJ2-1

cdr3_nt: TGTGCCAGCAGCTCAGGACTGGCCTACGAGCAGTACTTC
cdr3_aa: CASSSGLAYEQYF
d_call: -
cdr3_length: 13
v_call: TRBV11-3
clone_size: -
j_call: TRBJ2-7

cdr3_nt: TGTGCCATCAGCAACTACGGGACAGGGGAAGGTGGCTACACCTTC
cdr3_aa: CAISNYGTGEGGYTF
d_call: TRBD1
cdr3_length: 15
v_call: TRBV10-3
clone_size: few
j_call: TRBJ1-2

cdr3_nt: TGTGCCAGCAGCCAAGGTGCTAGCGGGTGGACAGATACGCAGTATTTT
cdr3_aa: CASSQGASGWTDTQYF
d_call: TRBD2
cdr3_length: 16
v_call: TRBV4-2
clone_size: -
j_call: TRBJ2-3

cdr3_nt: TGCGCCAGCAGCCAGGTACCGGGTCCGAGAGTAGAACAGCCCCAGCATTTT
cdr3_aa: CASSQVPGPRVEQPQHF
d_call: -
cdr3_length: 17
v_call: TRBV4-1
clone_size: -
j_call: TRBJ1-5

cdr3_nt: TGTGCCAGCAGTGAAGCTCCTTTGACTGAAGCTTTCTTT
cdr3_aa: CASSEAPLTEAFF
d_call: -
cdr3_length: 13
v_call: TRBV2
clone_size: -
j_call: TRBJ1-1

cdr3_nt: TGTGCCAGCAGCATAGACAGGGGGCAATGGTCACCCCTCCACTTT
cdr3_aa: CASSIDRGQWSPLHF
d_call: TRBD1
cdr3_length: 15
v_call: TRBV7-8
clone_size: -
j_call: TRBJ1-6

cdr3_nt: TGTGCCAGCCGACACCCCCCCAGCGGGTTGCAGTTCTTC
cdr3_aa: CASRHPPSGLQFF
d_call: -
cdr3_length: 13
v_call: TRBV6-5
clone_size: -
j_call: TRBJ2-1

cdr3_nt: TGCGCCAGCAGCTTGGGGACAGCTAACTCCTACGAGCAGTACTTC
cdr3_aa: CASSLGTANSYEQYF
d_call: -
cdr3_length: 15
v_call: TRBV5-1
clone_size: -
j_call: TRBJ2-7

cdr3_nt: TGTGCCAGCTCACCAGTCGGCACTGAAGCTTTCTTT
cdr3_aa: CASSPVGTEAFF
d_call: -
cdr3_length: 12
v_call: TRBV18
clone_size: -
j_call: TRBJ1-1

cdr3_nt: TGTGCCAGCAACAGGGGGTTGATGGCTAATGAAAAACTGTTTTTT
cdr3_aa: CASNRGLMANEKLFF
d_call: TRBD1
cdr3_length: 15
v_call: TRBV2
clone_size: -
j_call: TRBJ1-4

cdr3_nt: TGTGCCAGCTCACGTACAGGGAATAGCAATCAGCCCCAGCATTTT
cdr3_aa: CASSRTGNSNQPQHF
d_call: -
cdr3_length: 15
v_call: TRBV18
clone_size: once
j_call: TRBJ1-5

cdr3_nt: TGTGCCAGCAGCCCGGGGGTTAGGAGTATTTACAATGAGCAGTTCTTC
cdr3_aa: CASSPGVRSIYNEQFF
d_call: -
cdr3_length: 16
v_call: TRBV5-6
clone_size: -
j_call: TRBJ2-1

cdr3_nt: TGTGCCAGCAGCCCCCCCCTTTCTGGGGCCAACGTCCTGACTTTC
cdr3_aa: CASSPPLSGANVLTF
d_call: -
cdr3_length: 15
v_call: TRBV5-6
clone_size: -
j_call: TRBJ2-6

cdr3_nt: TGTGCCAGCAGTTTAACCACTGGGACAGCTAACTATGGCTACACCTTC
cdr3_aa: CASSLTTGTANYGYTF
d_call: TRBD1
cdr3_length: 16
v_call: TRBV28
clone_size: -
j_call: TRBJ1-2

cdr3_nt: TGTGCCAGCAGCTTAGGGTCGTCTAGCACAGATACGCAGTATTTT
cdr3_aa: CASSLGSSSTDTQYF
d_call: -
cdr3_length: 15
v_call: TRBV13
clone_size: -
j_call: TRBJ2-3

cdr3_nt: TGTGCCACATCACCGCCAGAGACAAACACCGGGGAGCTGTTTTTT
cdr3_aa: CATSPPETNTGELFF
d_call: -
cdr3_length: 15
v_call: TRBV10-3
clone_size: -
j_call: TRBJ2-2

cdr3_nt: TGCGCCAGCAGCTTGGACCCGGGACAGTTCTACGAGCAGTACTTC
cdr3_aa: CASSLDPGQFYEQYF
d_call: TRBD1
cdr3_length: 15
v_call: TRBV5-1
clone_size: -
j_call: TRBJ2-7

cdr3_nt: TGTGCCAGCTCATCGGGACTCCTCTCCAACACCGGGGAGCTGTTTTTT
cdr3_aa: CASSSGLLSNTGELFF
d_call: -
cdr3_length: 16
v_call: TRBV18
clone_size: once
j_call: TRBJ2-2

cdr3_nt: TGTGCCAGTAGCCGGTCCGCGGGGGAAAAACTGTTTTTT
cdr3_aa: CASSRSAGEKLFF
d_call: -
cdr3_length: 13
v_call: TRBV19
clone_size: -
j_call: TRBJ1-4

cdr3_nt: TGTGCCAGCAGCCCCCGGGGGAGAGGCACAGATACGCAGTATTTT
cdr3_aa: CASSPRGRGTDTQYF
d_call: -
cdr3_length: 15
v_call: TRBV9
clone_size: -
j_call: TRBJ2-3